The rows below give T cell receptor beta chains drawn from one sample of a study of T cell responses to AZD1222 COVID-19 vaccine. Assay used: immunoSEQ multiplex PCR; TCRdb lists only in-frame clones, some missing. The data hold about 99,000 clones, with over 75% observed a single time. Sequencing used peripheral blood, obtained on day 0 of AZD1222 vaccination. These receptors came from an adult in good health. CDR3s leave out the opening cysteine and the closing phenylalanine or tryptophan. D genes are given only for firm matches.

d_call,cdr3_length,v_call,cdr3_aa
TRBD1,13,TRBV7-2,ASSLAGQVVGPQH
NA,14,TRBV6-5,ASSYSIVRGVSPLH
TRBD1,13,TRBV5-5,ASSPIDRDDQPQH
NA,11,TRBV10-1,ATDRTNTGELF
NA,13,TRBV5-1,ASSPSFGQNQPQH
NA,14,TRBV6-1,ASREQVTHVNNEQF
NA,10,TRBV10-3,AISESAGEQY
TRBD1,11,TRBV12-3/TRBV12-4,ASIRQGAWRAF
TRBD2,15,TRBV7-9,ASSLATSGGFTDTQY
TRBD1,13,TRBV7-2,ASSSAGQVNEKLF
TRBD2,15,TRBV27,ASGRLAGGLAKNIQY
TRBD1,15,TRBV9,ASSVDTGGYGANVLT
NA,11,TRBV30,AWSLTVNTEAF
NA,10,TRBV7-3,ASSFFSGELF
NA,12,TRBV6-5,ASSYPSGGDEQY
NA,15,TRBV6-2/TRBV6-3,ASSPRTASGLNTEAF
NA,13,TRBV4-3,ASSQETGQGYGYT
NA,15,TRBV28,ASSFPAARPSTDTQY
NA,8,TRBV28,ASNGNTIY
TRBD2,11,TRBV11-3,ASRGLESDTQY
NA,7,TRBV4-1,ASSLTQY
TRBD2,12,TRBV7-2,ASAGTSSTGELF
TRBD1,13,TRBV28,ASSFGDRVFSPLH
NA,14,TRBV13,ASSTQHSDGNTEAF
NA,10,TRBV7-8,ASSPLTGGYT
NA,12,TRBV27,ASSSRRGGSPLH
TRBD1,12,TRBV5-6,ASRRDRGLSGYT
NA,11,TRBV27,ASSWGSYNEQF
TRBD2,14,TRBV10-3,AISAVPSGRSYEQY
NA,12,TRBV7-9,ASSPTSQAYEQY
NA,11,TRBV4-1,ASSQRRTYEQY
NA,10,TRBV9,ASSPQGGELF
NA,14,TRBV14,ASSQDFGTFRYEQY
NA,14,TRBV4-1,ASSHALTGGDTEAF
NA,12,TRBV29-1,SARTGSQAGELF
NA,11,TRBV24-1,ATSDSWGREQY
TRBD1,13,TRBV19,ASSILGQSFGEQY
TRBD2,12,TRBV7-3,ASSSGGPTDTQY